This passage covers 7 T cell receptor beta chains from one sample sequenced in a study of vaccination and CD4 T cells after COVID-19. Specified treatment: 10-day PBMC culture with coronavirus spike peptide pools or control peptides (ViraFEST assay). The study sequenced cultured CD4+ T cell DNA using the Oncomine TCR Beta short-read assay. TCRdb fed the PCR reads into MiXCR, producing one record per CDR3 protein. Of around 8,000 distinct CDR3 sequences in the sample, about 70% were seen once. Antigens of these TCRs are unknown. The sample in question was cultured CD4+ T cells from blood, obtained after SARS-CoV-2 vaccination. All receptors derive from a human donor with COVID-19.

V is TRBV20-1 and J is TRBJ1-5, with 10 bases identical to TRBD1. Germline assignment: CDR1 DFQATT and CDR2 SNEGSKA (reference sequence). This CDR3 has 12 residues. Trimming took 6 bases from V and 7 from J; bases not matched to a gene: 3. The chain's CDR3 is CSAGQGLQPQHF. The CDR3 nucleotides read TGCAGTGCGGGACAGGGGTTACAGCCCCAGCATTTT.

A few counts support this clonotype. The chain is built from TRBV28 and TRBJ1-2; tentatively, D is TRBD1 (5 bases). The CDR3 loop spans 14 amino acids. V was shortened by 2 bases and J by 0 bases, with 7 bases between the two germline ends. The germline V gene encodes CDR1 MDHEN and CDR2 SYDVKM. The CDR3 DNA is TGTGCCAGCAGTTTAGAGGACACTAACTATGGCTACACCTTC. Residues: CASSLEDTNYGYTF.

The CDR3 protein is CASTGKDYGYTF. The CDR3 DNA sequence: TGTGCCAGTACAGGGAAGGACTATGGCTACACCTTC. This sequence joins TRBV28 and TRBJ1-2; weak D call: TRBD1 (6 bases). CDR3 length equals 12 residues. The germline CDR1 and CDR2 sequences are MDHEN and SYDVKM. V gave up 9 bases and J gave up 3 bases, with 11 bases separating them.

This chain links TRBV7-2 with TRBJ1-1, with TRBD1 identical over 7 bases. V dropped 5 bases and J dropped 1; count of bases not matched to a gene: 4. Germline CDR1 SGHTA, CDR2 FQGNSA. The CDR3 is made up of 14 amino acids. This chain's CDR3 is CASSDREENTEAFF. In DNA form, the CDR3 reads TGTGCCAGCAGCGACAGGGAAGAGAACACTGAAGCTTTCTTT.

This clonotype was counted only a few times. J is TRBJ1-1 and V is TRBV7-2; D unresolved. V was cut by 0 bases and J by 11 bases, with 10 bases left in between. The CDR3 runs 12 residues. CDR1 and CDR2 (germline): SGHTA, FQGNSA. CDR3 bases: TGTGCCAGCAGCTTAGCAGGGATCGGCGCTTTCTTT. Translating it yields CASSLAGIGAFF. The full variable domain, its missing parts supplied by reference TRBV7-2 and TRBJ1-1, is GAGVSQSPSNKVTEKGKDVELRCDPISGHTALYWYRQSLGQGLEFLIYFQGNSAPDKSGLPSDRFSAERTGGSVSTLTIQRTQQEDSAVYLCASSLAGIGAFFGQGTRLTVV.

This rearrangement joins TRBV7-2 to TRBJ1-5; perhaps TRBD1 as D (5 bases). V was shortened by 6 bases and J by 2 bases, with 11 bases between the two germline ends. This CDR3 spans 14 amino acids. Germline assignment: CDR1 SGHTA and CDR2 FQGNSA. CDR3 residues: CASSPGGGNQPQHF. The DNA of the CDR3 is TGTGCCAGCAGTCCAGGAGGGGGCAATCAGCCCCAGCATTTT.

The chain has TRBV12-3 or TRBV12-4 and TRBJ1-2; perhaps TRBD1 as D (6 bases). The CDR3 runs to 12 residues. V lost 9 bases and J 6 bases, leaving 14 bases between the germline ends. CDR3 sequence (DNA): TGTGCCAGTAACCAGGGGCTGGATGGCTACACCTTC. Protein sequence: CASNQGLDGYTF.